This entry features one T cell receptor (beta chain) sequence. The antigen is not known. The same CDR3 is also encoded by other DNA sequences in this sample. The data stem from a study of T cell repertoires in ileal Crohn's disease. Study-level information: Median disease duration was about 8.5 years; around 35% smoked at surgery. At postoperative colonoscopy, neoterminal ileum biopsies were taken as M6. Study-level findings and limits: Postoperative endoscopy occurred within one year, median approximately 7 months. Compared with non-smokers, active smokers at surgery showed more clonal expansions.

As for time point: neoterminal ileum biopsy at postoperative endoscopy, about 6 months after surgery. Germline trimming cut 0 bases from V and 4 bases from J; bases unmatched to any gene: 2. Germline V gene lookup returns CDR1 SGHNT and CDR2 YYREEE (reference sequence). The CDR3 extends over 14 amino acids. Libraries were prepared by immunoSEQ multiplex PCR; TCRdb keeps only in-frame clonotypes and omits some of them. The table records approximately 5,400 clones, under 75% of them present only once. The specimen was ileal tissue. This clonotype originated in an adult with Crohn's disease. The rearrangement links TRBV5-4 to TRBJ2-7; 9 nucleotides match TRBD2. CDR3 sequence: CASSLARGGYEQYF. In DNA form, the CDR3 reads TGTGCCAGCAGCTTGGCGCGGGGGGGGTACGAGCAGTACTTC.